The rows below give T cell receptor beta chains drawn from one sample of a study of blood T cell repertoires in COVID-19. Only in-frame clones appear in the TCRdb table, and some are missing; sequencing was by immunoSEQ multiplex PCR. The sample has 100,000 to 150,000 clones; over 75% are singletons. Sequenced input: peripheral blood. The receptor set was obtained from a woman of 80 years or more with acute or convalescent COVID-19. CDR3s include the opening cysteine and the closing phenylalanine or tryptophan. D genes are given only for firm matches.

j_gene | v_gene | d_gene | len | CDR3nt | CDR3aa
TRBJ1-6 | TRBV5-5 | TRBD1 | 15 | TGTGCCAGCCGGGACAGGAGCTCCTATAATTCACCCCTCCACTTT | CASRDRSSYNSPLHF
TRBJ1-2 | TRBV28 | - | 13 | TGTGCCAGCATTGCTTCTGGCCTGTATGGCTACACCTTC | CASIASGLYGYTF
TRBJ1-1 | TRBV4-2 | - | 15 | TGTGCCAGCAGCCAAGATCGTGACCAGAGGGCTGAAGCTTTCTTT | CASSQDRDQRAEAFF
TRBJ1-2 | TRBV7-9 | - | 13 | TGTGCCAGCAGCCTCCCCCGACAGCCCATGAACACCTTC | CASSLPRQPMNTF
TRBJ1-5 | TRBV5-5 | TRBD1 | 16 | TGTGCCAGCAGCTTGGATGGGACAGGGGGCGGTCAGCCCCAGCATTTT | CASSLDGTGGGQPQHF
TRBJ2-2 | TRBV7-3 | - | 14 | TGTGCCAGCAGCTCCTCAGGGTTAAGGGGGGAGCTGTTTTTT | CASSSSGLRGELFF
TRBJ2-5 | TRBV19 | TRBD2 | 16 | TGTGCCAGTAGTAAGACTAGCGGGGGATTACAAGAGACCCAGTACTTC | CASSKTSGGLQETQYF
TRBJ1-1 | TRBV9 | - | 14 | TGTGCCAGCTCCACGGGGGGGGGCAACACTGAAGCTTTCTTT | CASSTGGGNTEAFF
TRBJ2-7 | TRBV18 | TRBD1 | 12 | TGTGCCAGCTCCGCGACAGGGGATGAGCAGTACTTC | CASSATGDEQYF
TRBJ1-2 | TRBV7-3 | TRBD1 | 16 | TGTGCCAGCAGCTTTCCGGACAGGGGCTCTAACTATGGCTACACCTTC | CASSFPDRGSNYGYTF